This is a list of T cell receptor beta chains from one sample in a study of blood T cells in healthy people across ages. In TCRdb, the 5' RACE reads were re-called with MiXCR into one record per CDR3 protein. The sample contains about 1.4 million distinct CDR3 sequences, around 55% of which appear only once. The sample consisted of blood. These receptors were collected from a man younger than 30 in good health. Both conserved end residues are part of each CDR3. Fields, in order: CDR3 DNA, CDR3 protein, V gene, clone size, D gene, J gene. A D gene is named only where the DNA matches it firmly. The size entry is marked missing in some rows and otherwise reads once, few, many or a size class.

TGTGCCATCGGTCCCGGCGGGGGCCAAGAGACCCAGTACTTC CAIGPGGGQETQYF TRBV10-3 NA TRBD2 TRBJ2-5
TGTGCCAGCAGTGAAATCGAGGGAGTCACCTACGAGCAGTACTTC CASSEIEGVTYEQYF TRBV6-1 few NA TRBJ2-7
TGTGCCAGCGGGGGGATGGGGTTTGGGCTCGCAGATACGCAGTATTTT CASGGMGFGLADTQYF TRBV7-6 NA NA TRBJ2-3
TGCAGTGCTAGATATCCCAGCACCGGGGAGCTGTTTTTT CSARYPSTGELFF TRBV20-1 NA NA TRBJ2-2
TGTGCCAGCAGTTATGTACAGGGGAGGATGGAGACCCAGTACTTC CASSYVQGRMETQYF TRBV6-5 NA NA TRBJ2-5
TGTGCCAGCAATGGACTTGCGGGAGGTGGAGATACGCAGTATTTT CASNGLAGGGDTQYF TRBV12-3/TRBV12-4 NA TRBD2 TRBJ2-3
TGCAGTGCTAGAGATCTCCCGGGTAGTTTACCTTCCTACGAGCAGTACTTC CSARDLPGSLPSYEQYF TRBV20-1 NA NA TRBJ2-7
TGTGCCAGCTGGGGGGAATACGAGCAGTACTTC CASWGEYEQYF TRBV6-6 NA NA TRBJ2-7
TGTGCCAGCAGTGAGGCGGGGGGCCCCTCCTCTGGGGCCAACGTCCTGACTTTC CASSEAGGPSSGANVLTF TRBV2 NA TRBD2 TRBJ2-6
TGCAGCGTTCTCGGGGGGGCCGAAGAGACCCAGTACTTC CSVLGGAEETQYF TRBV29-1 NA TRBD2 TRBJ2-5